This T cell receptor beta chain was sequenced for a study of cytomegalovirus exposure and HLA in healthy donors. It was with 60 Vbeta and 13 Jbeta primers that the PCR ran. The protocol was immunoSEQ multiplex PCR, while the TCRdb copy is restricted to in-frame clones and leaves out a portion. The profile shows about 150,000 clones, about 85% of them singletons. Broader study findings: Most of the CMV-associated TCR beta chains (in a later analysis) appeared to be HLA-restricted. When analyzed later, the rates of TCR association showed variation by HLA locus, with DRB1 the most and HLA-C the fewest. The records held CMV serostatus as the only immune exposure information. Later, an analysis found that common viral pathogens appeared to be linked with several of the most significant clusters.

The V end was cut by 1 base, the J end by 3 bases, with 9 bases between. The germline CDR1 and CDR2 sequences are LNHDA and SQIVND (reference sequence). The CDR3 has 14 residues. Turning to this clone: What it recognizes is unknown.

The J gene is TRBJ1-1, the V gene TRBV19; D possibly corresponds to TRBD1 (6 bases). The sequenced sample consisted of PBMCs. The clonotype originates from a woman between 18 and 29 years old in good health and CMV-seronegative. CDR3 nucleotide sequence: TGTGCCAGTAGTATAGGGGGGCTGTACACTGAAGCTTTCTTT. Amino acid sequence: CASSIGGLYTEAFF.